Below are 6 T cell receptor beta chains sequenced from a single sample in a study of a mutant IDH1 vaccine in newly diagnosed glioma. Using immunoSEQ multiplex PCR, the repertoire was profiled, and TCRdb retains in-frame clones only, with some absent. The sample comprises tens of thousands of clones, approximately 90% of which are singletons, and 9.2% rests with the top ten. Time point in this sample: baseline, week 1 (first vaccination visit). Noted treatment: pre-vaccination baseline after standard-of-care therapy. Sequenced here: PBMCs, sampled from a glioma patient treated with radiotherapy, temozolomide or both. The receptors originated from a man under 40 with glioma.

This chain joins TRBV6-1 and TRBJ1-4; possibly TRBD1 for D (5 bases). Deletions cut 3 bases from V and 5 bases from J, with 19 bases between. Germline values: CDR1 MNHNS, CDR2 SASEGT. This CDR3 has 17 amino acids. CDR3 region: CASSDIGWDQPNEKLFF. The CDR3 DNA reads TGTGCCAGCAGTGATATAGGTTGGGACCAACCAAATGAAAAACTGTTTTTT.

The J gene is TRBJ2-3, the V gene TRBV6-6, with D possibly being TRBD1 (5 bases). The CDR3 covers 15 residues. In germline, CDR1 is MNHNY, CDR2 SVGAGI (reference sequence). The ends were cut back, 5 bases at V and 0 bases at J, with 12 bases in the middle. This chain's CDR3 is CASSDSFLSTDTQYF. In DNA, the CDR3 is TGTGCCAGCAGTGACAGTTTTCTTAGCACAGATACGCAGTATTTT.

The chain links TRBV10-3 to TRBJ1-3; TRBD1 might be the D (6 bases). Germline V gene sequence: CDR1 ENHRY, CDR2 SYGVKD. V gave up 8 bases and J gave up 0 bases, with 17 bases separating them. The CDR3 is 16 residues long. CDR3 amino acids: CAIGWDTSSSGNTIYF. DNA of the CDR3: TGTGCCATCGGATGGGACACCTCGAGCTCTGGAAACACCATATATTTT.

V usage is TRBV2 and J usage is TRBJ1-1; D possibly corresponds to TRBD1 (5 bases). The CDR3 is 13 amino acids. V dropped 10 bases and J dropped 5 bases, with 17 bases sitting between them. CDR1 SNHLY and CDR2 FYNNEI come from the germline V gene. CDR3 DNA: TGTGCCATGACGGGGGGTCCGGGGACTGAAGCTTTCTTT. This sequence encodes CAMTGGPGTEAFF.

V gene TRBV7-6 combines with J gene TRBJ1-1; D gene ambiguous. CDR1 and CDR2 from the germline V gene are SGHVS and FNYEAQ. This CDR3 spans 16 amino acids. V gave up 6 bases and J gave up 1 base, with 18 bases separating them. CDR3 DNA sequence: TGTGCCAGCAGTCCACAGACCGGGCGGTCGAACACTGAAGCTTTCTTT. Translating gives CASSPQTGRSNTEAFF. The full variable domain, with the rest looked up from reference TRBV7-6 and TRBJ1-1, is GAGVSQSPRYKVTKRGQDVALRCDPISGHVSLYWYRQALGQGPEFLTYFNYEAQQDKSGLPNDRFSAERPEGSISTLTIQRTEQRDSAMYRCASSPQTGRSNTEAFFGQGTRLTVV.

The genes are TRBV7-9 and TRBJ2-2, with 9 bases lining up with TRBD2. Germline CDR1 is SEHNR and CDR2 is FQNEAQ (reference sequence). The CDR3 length is 15 residues. V shed 5 bases, J shed 2 bases, and the junction held 3 bases outside the gene matches. Here the CDR3 DNA reads TGTGCCAGCAGCGCTAGCGGGACTAACACCGGGGAGCTGTTTTTT. As protein: CASSASGTNTGELFF.